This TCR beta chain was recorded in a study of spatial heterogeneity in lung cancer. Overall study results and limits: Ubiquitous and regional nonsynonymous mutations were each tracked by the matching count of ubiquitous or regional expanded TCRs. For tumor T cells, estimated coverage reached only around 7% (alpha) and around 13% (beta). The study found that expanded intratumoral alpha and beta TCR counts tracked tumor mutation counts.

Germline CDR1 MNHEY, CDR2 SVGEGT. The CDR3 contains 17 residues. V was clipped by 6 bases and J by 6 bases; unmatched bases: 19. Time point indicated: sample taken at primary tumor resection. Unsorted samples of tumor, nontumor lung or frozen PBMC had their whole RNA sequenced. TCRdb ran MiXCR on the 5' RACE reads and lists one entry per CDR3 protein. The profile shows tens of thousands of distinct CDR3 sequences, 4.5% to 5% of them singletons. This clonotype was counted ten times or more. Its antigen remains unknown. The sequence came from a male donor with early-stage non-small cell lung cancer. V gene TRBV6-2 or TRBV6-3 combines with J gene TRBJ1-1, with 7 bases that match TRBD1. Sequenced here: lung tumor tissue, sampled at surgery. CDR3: CASSLTGFYSRFAEAFF. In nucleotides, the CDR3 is TGTGCCAGCAGCCTGACAGGGTTTTATTCTCGTTTCGCTGAAGCTTTCTTT.